The 26 T cell receptor beta chains presented below share a single source sample, sequenced in a study of cytomegalovirus exposure and HLA in healthy donors. The primer mix had 60 Vbeta and 13 Jbeta primers. The method was immunoSEQ multiplex PCR; TCRdb's version includes in-frame clones alone and lacks a portion of them. The table has approximately 160,000 clones, approximately 85% seen once. The sequenced sample was PBMCs. The source of these receptors is a girl aged 2 to 9 in good health and CMV-seropositive.

The J gene is TRBJ2-1, the V gene TRBV5-1, with D perhaps matching TRBD2 (6 bases). The length of the CDR3 is 16 residues. The germline V gene encodes CDR1 SGHRS and CDR2 YFSETQ. V was clipped by 2 bases and J by 2 bases, with 14 bases between them. CDR3: CASSLAGGVAYNEQFF. The CDR3 nucleotides read TGCGCCAGCAGCTTAGCGGGTGGCGTCGCCTACAATGAGCAGTTCTTC.

The J gene is TRBJ1-1, the V gene TRBV5-4; 7 nucleotides align to TRBD1. The CDR3 sequence is 13 residues long. Germline CDR1 reads SGHNT; CDR2 reads YYREEE (reference sequence). Trimming removed 0 bases from V and 6 bases from J; junction bases left unmatched: 2. The CDR3 reads CASSLDTGAEAFF. Written as DNA, the CDR3 is TGTGCCAGCAGCTTGGACACAGGGGCTGAAGCTTTCTTT.

The rearrangement joins TRBV6-5 to TRBJ2-3; possibly TRBD1 for D (5 bases). Germline CDR1 and CDR2: MNHEY and SVGAGI. The CDR3 is made up of 14 amino acids. Between the trimmed V and J ends, which lost 2 bases and 7 bases, there was a span of 13 bases. The CDR3 reads CASSYGLGVNTQYF. The DNA of the CDR3 is TGTGCCAGCAGTTACGGGCTAGGGGTAAATACGCAGTATTTT.

The chain couples TRBV11-3 to TRBJ2-7; D is unclear. The length of the CDR3 is 14 residues. The germline CDR1 and CDR2 sequences are SGHNT and YENEEA. V lost 5 bases and J lost 1, with 12 bases in between. This chain's CDR3 is CASSPLGRSYEQYF. CDR3 DNA: TGTGCCAGCAGCCCTCTTGGGCGATCCTACGAGCAGTACTTC.

V gene TRBV11-2 combines with J gene TRBJ1-1; no clear D gene. Germline-derived CDR1 and CDR2 are SGHAT and FQNNGV. The CDR3 extends over 14 amino acids. Deletions cut 7 bases from V and 1 base from J, with 13 bases between. The chain's CDR3 is CASTLSRGNTEAFF. The CDR3 nucleotides read TGTGCCAGCACGCTGAGCCGGGGGAACACTGAAGCTTTCTTT.

This sequence joins TRBV28 and TRBJ1-4; 9 nucleotides agree with TRBD1. Germline V gives CDR1 MDHEN, CDR2 SYDVKM. The CDR3 loop spans 15 amino acids. The V segment lost 6 bases and the J segment 8 bases; nucleotides outside the gene matches: 10. Written as DNA, the CDR3 is TGTGCCAGCAGCGATATTACTACAGGGGGCGAAAAACTGTTTTTT. It specifies CASSDITTGGEKLFF.

CDR3 region: CASSETGGTEAFF. The CDR3 bases are TGCGCCAGCAGTGAGACAGGGGGCACTGAAGCTTTCTTT. The J gene is TRBJ1-1, the V gene TRBV10-1; 8 bases line up with TRBD1. J gave up 4 bases and V 2 bases, and 0 bases lay outside the gene matches. The CDR3 sequence is 13 residues long. The germline V gene has CDR1 WNHNN and CDR2 SYGVQD (reference sequence).

This rearrangement joins TRBV18 to TRBJ1-1, with a tentative D call TRBD1 (6 bases). Germline V gives CDR1 KGHSH, CDR2 LQKENI. The length of the CDR3 is 14 residues. The V and J ends lost 3 bases and 10 bases respectively, with 18 bases between them. CDR3 in amino acids: CASSPEKTGFGAFF. As DNA, the CDR3 is TGTGCCAGCTCACCGGAAAAGACAGGTTTTGGAGCTTTCTTT.

The rearrangement joins TRBV4-2 to TRBJ2-3; TRBD2 matches at 10 bases. The CDR3 consists of 18 residues. Germline V gene sequence: CDR1 LGHNA, CDR2 YNFKEQ. V trimming: 5 bases; J trimming: 2 bases; junction bases outside the gene matches: 13. This chain's CDR3 is CASSKRGLARDPTDTQYF. CDR3 DNA sequence: TGTGCCAGCAGCAAACGGGGACTAGCGCGAGACCCCACAGATACGCAGTATTTT.

V and J are TRBV7-8 and TRBJ1-2; possibly TRBD1 for D (6 bases). V was shortened by 0 bases and J by 4 bases, with 6 bases between the two germline ends. Germline V gene lookup returns CDR1 SGHVS and CDR2 FQNEAQ. There are 13 residues in the CDR3. The CDR3 spells CASSLAGGYGYTF. The DNA of the CDR3 is TGTGCCAGCAGCTTAGCAGGGGGCTATGGCTACACCTTC.

This clone appeared a few times. V usage is TRBV30 and J usage is TRBJ2-1; TRBD2 matches 8 bases. V lost 2 bases to trimming and J lost 3 bases; unmatched junction nucleotides: 6. CDR1 and CDR2 (germline): GTSNPN, SVGIG (reference sequence). The CDR3 runs to 15 residues. The DNA of the CDR3 is TGTGCCTGGAGTCGGCTAGCGGGTTACTACAATGAGCAGTTCTTC. This translates into CAWSRLAGYYNEQFF.

CDR3 residues: CASSLRGVEEQYF. As DNA, the CDR3 is TGTGCCAGCAGCTTAAGGGGCGTGGAGGAGCAGTACTTC. The chain couples TRBV11-2 to TRBJ2-7, with D perhaps TRBD1 (5 bases). In germline, CDR1 is SGHAT, CDR2 FQNNGV. This CDR3 region has 13 residues. Between the trimmed V and J ends, which lost 2 bases and 7 bases, there was a span of 12 bases.

The chain recombines TRBV30 with TRBJ2-5; the D gene is possibly TRBD1 (5 bases). The CDR3 is 14 residues long. CDR1 and CDR2 from the germline V gene are GTSNPN and SVGIG (reference sequence). Trimming cost V 3 bases and J 4 bases, with 15 bases left between them. DNA of the CDR3: TGTGCCTGGAGCAGTTTCGGACAAAGAGAGACCCAGTACTTC. Residues: CAWSSFGQRETQYF.

V usage is TRBV29-1 and J usage is TRBJ1-2; D is perhaps TRBD1 (5 bases). Trimming shortened V by 6 bases and J by 6 bases, and 17 bases separated the two germline ends. Germline-derived CDR1 and CDR2 are SQVTM and ANQGSEA. The CDR3 is made up of 13 amino acids. CDR3 protein: CSVALGQGDGYTF. Here the CDR3 DNA reads TGCAGCGTCGCCCTTGGGCAGGGTGATGGCTACACCTTC.

The chain joins TRBV30 to TRBJ1-1; 8 bases are shared with TRBD1. This CDR3 has 11 residues. Germline V CDR1 and CDR2: GTSNPN, SVGIG (reference sequence). V trimming: 3 bases; J trimming: 10 bases; junction bases outside the gene matches: 4. CDR3 DNA sequence: TGTGCCTGGAGATTTGGACAGGGAGCTTTCTTT. Its protein is CAWRFGQGAFF.

The chain joins TRBV27 to TRBJ2-7, with D perhaps matching TRBD1 (5 bases). There are 17 residues in the CDR3. CDR1 is MNHEY and CDR2 is SMNVEV in the germline V gene (reference sequence). Trimming removed 2 bases at V and 0 bases at J, with 17 bases between. CDR3: CASSLMVPGRVSYEQYF. The CDR3 DNA sequence: TGTGCCAGCAGTTTAATGGTGCCGGGCAGGGTCTCCTACGAGCAGTACTTC.

The CDR3 sequence is CAWSMGRTDTQYF. CDR3 sequence (DNA): TGTGCCTGGAGTATGGGGAGAACAGATACGCAGTATTTT. The genes are TRBV30 and TRBJ2-3, with D maybe TRBD2 (5 bases). V lost 2 bases, J lost 3 bases, and 9 bases lay in between. The CDR3 is 13 residues long. In germline, CDR1 is GTSNPN, CDR2 SVGIG (reference sequence).

The V gene is TRBV19, the J gene TRBJ1-1; 8 bases line up with TRBD1. Unmatched junction bases numbered 5, after V lost 4 bases and J lost 7 bases. Germline V lookup: CDR1 LNHDA, CDR2 SQIVND (reference sequence). CDR3 size: 13 residues. The CDR3 here is CASSNAGQVEAFF. CDR3 DNA: TGTGCCAGTAGTAATGCGGGACAGGTTGAAGCTTTCTTT.

The rearrangement links TRBV30 to TRBJ2-3; 8 bases line up with TRBD2. Trimming at V came to 3 bases and at J to 2 bases, leaving 10 bases not matched to a gene. Germline V gene data show CDR1 as GTSNPN and CDR2 as SVGIG (reference sequence). The CDR3 consists of 16 residues. The CDR3 reads CAWSAPGREVTDTQYF. As DNA, the CDR3 is TGTGCCTGGAGCGCCCCCGGGCGGGAGGTCACAGATACGCAGTATTTT.

This clone occurred a few times. The chain links TRBV4-2 to TRBJ1-1, with 7 bases fitting TRBD1. J lost 5 bases, V lost 3 bases, and 12 bases had no gene match. The CDR3 has 16 amino acids. Germline CDR1 is LGHNA and CDR2 is YNFKEQ. The CDR3: CASSHARQGWKTEAFF. CDR3 bases: TGTGCCAGCAGCCACGCGAGACAGGGATGGAAAACTGAAGCTTTCTTT.

The genes are TRBV5-4 and TRBJ2-5, with 9 nucleotides matching TRBD2. TRBJ2-7 matches the DNA end more closely, so the J call is doubtful. In germline, CDR1 is SGHNT, CDR2 YYREEE (reference sequence). The CDR3 loop spans 15 amino acids. The DNA for the CDR3 is TGTGCCAGCAGCCCCCGACTAGCGGTCGTCCACGAGCAGTACTTC. The encoded protein is CASSPRLAVVHEQYF.

The rearrangement links TRBV9 to TRBJ2-1; 7 bases are a match to TRBD1. V was clipped by 3 bases and J by 4 bases; unmatched bases: 7. The CDR3 totals 15 residues. The germline CDR1 and CDR2 sequences are SGDLS and YYNGEE. The CDR3 region is CASSGTGTVYNEQFF. In nucleotides, the CDR3 is TGTGCCAGCAGCGGTACCGGGACAGTTTACAATGAGCAGTTCTTC.

This clone has only a few counts. This rearrangement joins TRBV28 to TRBJ2-3; TRBD2 is a possible D gene (5 bases). Germline V lookup: CDR1 MDHEN, CDR2 SYDVKM. The ends were cut back, 3 bases at V and 6 bases at J, with 10 bases in the middle. This CDR3 region has 13 residues. CDR3 region: CASSFVTGDTQYF. The CDR3 nucleotides are TGTGCCAGCAGTTTTGTAACGGGGGATACGCAGTATTTT. Together with reference TRBV28 and TRBJ2-3, the CDR3 gives the full variable domain: DVKVTQSSRYLVKRTGEKVFLECVQDMDHENMFWYRQDPGLGLRLIYFSYDVKMKEKGDIPEGYSVSREKKERFSLILESASTNQTSMYLCASSFVTGDTQYFGPGTRLTVL.

The genes are TRBV5-1 and TRBJ1-2, with 11 positions matching TRBD1. Germline V gene sequence: CDR1 SGHRS, CDR2 YFSETQ. V shed 4 bases, J shed 8 bases, and the junction held 4 bases outside the gene matches. The length of the CDR3 is 13 residues. The CDR3 sequence: CASSRTGGEGYTF. CDR3 DNA sequence: TGCGCCAGCAGCCGGACAGGGGGCGAAGGCTACACCTTC.

This clone occurred a few times. The chain has TRBV30 and TRBJ2-1, with 16 bases aligning to TRBD2. Per germline, CDR1 GTSNPN and CDR2 SVGIG (reference sequence). The CDR3 loop spans 15 amino acids. The J segment lost 7 bases and the V segment lost 3 bases, leaving 3 bases of the junction unmatched. The CDR3 nucleotides read TGTGCCTGGAGCCCGGGACTAGCGGGAGGGAATGAGCAGTTCTTC. Translation: CAWSPGLAGGNEQFF.

This chain links TRBV11-2 with TRBJ2-2; a weak D match, TRBD2 (5 bases). Germline V gene data show CDR1 as SGHAT and CDR2 as FQNNGV. This CDR3 is 12 amino acids long. Between the trimmed V and J ends, which lost 7 bases and 15 bases, there was a span of 18 bases. CDR3 amino acids: CASTYVQNGMFF. CDR3 nucleotides: TGTGCCAGCACTTATGTTCAAAACGGGATGTTTTTT.